A selection of T cell receptor beta chains follows, all from one sample in a study of T cells in Graves' hyperthyroidism and ophthalmopathy. TCRdb reanalysed the multiplex PCR reads using MiXCR and keeps one entry per CDR3 protein. The sample has 35,000 to 40,000 distinct CDR3 sequences, roughly 49% seen once. The sequencing sample was made of blood. The receptor source for this set is a woman aged 45-60 years with Graves' hyperthyroidism that later progressed to Graves' ophthalmopathy. Each CDR3 is given with its conserved first and last residue. Each record gives: CDR3 protein, CDR3 DNA, V gene, J gene, D gene, CDR3 length, clone size. A D gene is named only where the DNA matches it firmly. Clone size, where shown, is once, few, many, or a class for clones that have expanded.

CDR3 protein: CASSLAGLAGGFTDTQYF
CDR3 DNA: TGCGCCAGCAGCTTGGCGGGACTAGCGGGAGGATTCACAGATACGCAGTATTTT
V gene: TRBV5-1
J gene: TRBJ2-3
D gene: TRBD2
CDR3 length: 18
clone size: many

CDR3 protein: CASSPLDTSHYEQYF
CDR3 DNA: TGTGCCAGCAGCCCACTGGACACAAGCCACTACGAGCAGTACTTC
V gene: TRBV7-9
J gene: TRBJ2-7
D gene: -
CDR3 length: 15
clone size: -

CDR3 protein: CASTYGTGANEKLFF
CDR3 DNA: TGTGCCAGCACCTACGGGACAGGGGCAAATGAAAAACTGTTTTTT
V gene: TRBV6-5
J gene: TRBJ1-4
D gene: TRBD1
CDR3 length: 15
clone size: many

CDR3 protein: CASSEGLTTDTQYF
CDR3 DNA: TGTGCCAGCAGTGAAGGGTTAACCACAGATACGCAGTATTTT
V gene: TRBV2
J gene: TRBJ2-3
D gene: -
CDR3 length: 14
clone size: many

CDR3 protein: CAISDFTGAPRGQPQHF
CDR3 DNA: TGTGCCATCAGTGATTTTACAGGGGCGCCCAGGGGACAGCCCCAGCATTTT
V gene: TRBV10-3
J gene: TRBJ1-5
D gene: TRBD1
CDR3 length: 17
clone size: -

CDR3 protein: CSVDGQVNTEAFF
CDR3 DNA: TGCAGCGTTGATGGACAGGTGAACACTGAAGCTTTCTTT
V gene: TRBV29-1
J gene: TRBJ1-1
D gene: TRBD1
CDR3 length: 13
clone size: medium-sized

CDR3 protein: CASNLVFF
CDR3 DNA: TGTGCCAGCAACTTAGTTTTCTTT
V gene: TRBV7-2
J gene: TRBJ1-1
D gene: -
CDR3 length: 8
clone size: once

CDR3 protein: CASSWAHQETQYF
CDR3 DNA: TGCGCCAGCAGCTGGGCGCACCAAGAGACCCAGTACTTC
V gene: TRBV5-1
J gene: TRBJ2-5
D gene: -
CDR3 length: 13
clone size: -

CDR3 protein: CASSLGLGLSPLHF
CDR3 DNA: TGTGCCAGCAGCTTAGGCTTAGGACTTTCACCCCTCCACTTT
V gene: TRBV11-2
J gene: TRBJ1-6
D gene: -
CDR3 length: 14
clone size: many

CDR3 protein: CASSPRTGFGQYF
CDR3 DNA: TGTGCCAGCAGCCCAAGGACAGGGTTTGGGCAGTACTTC
V gene: TRBV7-6
J gene: TRBJ2-7
D gene: TRBD1
CDR3 length: 13
clone size: -

CDR3 protein: CARSLGGANYGCTF
CDR3 DNA: -
V gene: TRBV9
J gene: TRBJ1-2
D gene: -
CDR3 length: 14
clone size: -

CDR3 protein: CSAQNPLNGGNEQFF
CDR3 DNA: TGCAGCGCCCAAAACCCTCTCAATGGGGGCAATGAGCAGTTCTTC
V gene: TRBV29-1
J gene: TRBJ2-1
D gene: -
CDR3 length: 15
clone size: many

CDR3 protein: CASRVSLVSEQFF
CDR3 DNA: TGTGCCAGTAGGGTCTCGTTGGTGAGTGAGCAGTTCTTC
V gene: TRBV19
J gene: TRBJ2-1
D gene: -
CDR3 length: 13
clone size: -

CDR3 protein: CGASPGVSGRVFVDTQYF
CDR3 DNA: TGCGGTGCTAGCCCCGGGGTTAGCGGGAGGGTCTTTGTAGATACGCAGTACTTC
V gene: TRBV20-1
J gene: TRBJ2-5
D gene: TRBD2
CDR3 length: 18
clone size: -

CDR3 protein: CATQLWDTGELFF
CDR3 DNA: TGTGCCACCCAGCTGTGGGACACCGGGGAGCTGTTTTTT
V gene: TRBV7-3
J gene: TRBJ2-2
D gene: -
CDR3 length: 13
clone size: medium-sized

CDR3 protein: CASSYGPMNTEAFF
CDR3 DNA: TGTGCCAGCAGTTACGGGCCGATGAACACTGAAGCTTTCTTT
V gene: TRBV6-5
J gene: TRBJ1-1
D gene: -
CDR3 length: 14
clone size: many

CDR3 protein: CASSLNLPRGYGYTF
CDR3 DNA: TGCGCCAGCAGCTTGAATCTTCCCAGGGGTTATGGCTACACCTTC
V gene: TRBV5-1
J gene: TRBJ1-2
D gene: -
CDR3 length: 15
clone size: many

CDR3 protein: CASSREGGTDTQYF
CDR3 DNA: TGTGCCAGCAGCCGCGAGGGCGGCACAGATACGCAGTATTTT
V gene: TRBV3-1
J gene: TRBJ2-3
D gene: -
CDR3 length: 14
clone size: many

CDR3 protein: CSVWPVARGVAGTQYF
CDR3 DNA: TGCAGTGTTTGGCCGGTGGCCCGGGGGGTCGCAGGTACGCAGTATTTT
V gene: TRBV20-1
J gene: TRBJ2-3
D gene: TRBD2
CDR3 length: 16
clone size: -

CDR3 protein: CSARETGVAIFLGTEAFF
CDR3 DNA: TGCAGTGCTAGAGAGACAGGGGTTGCGATTTTTCTAGGCACTGAAGCTTTCTTT
V gene: TRBV20-1
J gene: TRBJ1-1
D gene: TRBD1
CDR3 length: 18
clone size: many

CDR3 protein: CASSLAPRSENEKLFF
CDR3 DNA: TGTGCTAGCAGCTTAGCCCCACGGTCTGAAAATGAAAAACTGTTTTTT
V gene: TRBV7-7
J gene: TRBJ1-4
D gene: -
CDR3 length: 16
clone size: many

CDR3 protein: CSARPPEGPAYNEQFF
CDR3 DNA: TGCAGTGCTAGACCCCCGGAGGGTCCCGCCTACAATGAGCAGTTCTTC
V gene: TRBV20-1
J gene: TRBJ2-1
D gene: -
CDR3 length: 16
clone size: many

CDR3 protein: CATSREQSTGELFF
CDR3 DNA: TGTGCCACCAGTCGAGAGCAGAGCACCGGGGAGCTGTTTTTT
V gene: TRBV24-1
J gene: TRBJ2-2
D gene: -
CDR3 length: 14
clone size: medium-sized

CDR3 protein: CASSNRGEAKNIQYF
CDR3 DNA: TGTGCCAGCAGCAACCGGGGGGAGGCCAAAAACATTCAGTACTTC
V gene: TRBV7-9
J gene: TRBJ2-4
D gene: TRBD2
CDR3 length: 15
clone size: many

CDR3 protein: CASSLLAGGKGTQYF
CDR3 DNA: TGTGCCAGCAGCCTACTAGCGGGAGGGAAAGGGACCCAGTACTTC
V gene: TRBV7-3
J gene: TRBJ2-5
D gene: TRBD2
CDR3 length: 15
clone size: -

CDR3 protein: CSAIFRDRLSYNSPLHF
CDR3 DNA: TGCAGTGCGATATTCCGGGACAGGCTCTCCTATAATTCACCCCTCCACTTT
V gene: TRBV20-1
J gene: TRBJ1-6
D gene: TRBD1
CDR3 length: 17
clone size: -

CDR3 protein: CANSYTDRPPYEQYF
CDR3 DNA: TGTGCCAACAGTTACACGGACAGGCCCCCCTACGAGCAGTACTTC
V gene: TRBV6-5
J gene: TRBJ2-7
D gene: TRBD1
CDR3 length: 15
clone size: many

CDR3 protein: CASSQRGGGVGTEAFF
CDR3 DNA: TGTGCCAGCAGCCAAAGAGGGGGGGGAGTAGGCACTGAAGCTTTCTTT
V gene: TRBV7-8
J gene: TRBJ1-1
D gene: -
CDR3 length: 16
clone size: many

CDR3 protein: CASSFGPYEQYF
CDR3 DNA: TGTGCCAGCAGCTTCGGTCCCTACGAGCAGTACTTC
V gene: TRBV5-4
J gene: TRBJ2-7
D gene: -
CDR3 length: 12
clone size: many

CDR3 protein: CASSQDQSQGYEQYF
CDR3 DNA: TGTGCCAGCAGCCAAGATCAATCCCAGGGCTACGAGCAGTACTTC
V gene: TRBV4-2
J gene: TRBJ2-7
D gene: -
CDR3 length: 15
clone size: many

CDR3 protein: CASSCQRDTDTQYF
CDR3 DNA: TGTGCCAGCAGCTGCCAACGGGACACAGATACGCAGTATTTT
V gene: TRBV7-9
J gene: TRBJ2-3
D gene: -
CDR3 length: 14
clone size: -

CDR3 protein: CASSPGTRTPEQYF
CDR3 DNA: TGTGCCAGCAGTCCCGGGACTAGAACTCCCGAGCAGTACTTC
V gene: TRBV11-3
J gene: TRBJ2-7
D gene: TRBD2
CDR3 length: 14
clone size: many

CDR3 protein: CASTNPPGQGVVGTYGYTF
CDR3 DNA: TGTGCCAGTACTAACCCTCCGGGACAGGGGGTTGTGGGCACATATGGCTACACCTTC
V gene: TRBV19
J gene: TRBJ1-2
D gene: TRBD1
CDR3 length: 19
clone size: -

CDR3 protein: CAIRDQDYTETFF
CDR3 DNA: TGTGCCATCAGAGATCAAGATTACACTGAGACTTTCTTT
V gene: TRBV10-3
J gene: TRBJ1-1
D gene: -
CDR3 length: 13
clone size: -

CDR3 protein: CASSVGGPSMANEAFF
CDR3 DNA: TGTGCCAGCAGCGTAGGGGGGCCGAGCATGGCTAATGAAGCTTTCTTT
V gene: TRBV9
J gene: TRBJ1-1
D gene: -
CDR3 length: 16
clone size: -

CDR3 protein: CSAPRQGNTIYF
CDR3 DNA: TGCAGTGCTCCCCGACAGGGGAACACCATATATTTT
V gene: TRBV20-1
J gene: TRBJ1-3
D gene: TRBD1
CDR3 length: 12
clone size: -

CDR3 protein: CASRRNEDEQFF
CDR3 DNA: TGTGCCAGCAGGCGGAACGAGGATGAGCAGTTCTTC
V gene: TRBV2
J gene: TRBJ2-1
D gene: -
CDR3 length: 12
clone size: once

CDR3 protein: CASSYNPSGYQETQYF
CDR3 DNA: TGTGCCAGCAGCTACAACCCAAGCGGGTACCAAGAGACCCAGTACTTC
V gene: TRBV6-5
J gene: TRBJ2-5
D gene: -
CDR3 length: 16
clone size: many

CDR3 protein: CASSFIDNPGPHNEQFF
CDR3 DNA: TGTGCCAGCAGTTTCATTGACAACCCAGGACCCCACAATGAGCAGTTTTTT
V gene: TRBV9
J gene: TRBJ2-2
D gene: -
CDR3 length: 17
clone size: -

CDR3 protein: CASSTGGPDGDIQYF
CDR3 DNA: TGCGCCAGCAGCACCGGGGGGCCCGACGGCGACATTCAGTACTTC
V gene: TRBV5-1
J gene: TRBJ2-4
D gene: -
CDR3 length: 15
clone size: many

CDR3 protein: CASSIEVGGRTGTQYF
CDR3 DNA: TGTGCCAGTAGTATAGAGGTCGGGGGCCGGACAGGTACGCAGTATTTT
V gene: TRBV19
J gene: TRBJ2-3
D gene: -
CDR3 length: 16
clone size: once

CDR3 protein: CASSYEREGGDTQYF
CDR3 DNA: TGTGCCAGCAGTTACGAGCGGGAGGGCGGGGATACGCAGTATTTT
V gene: TRBV6-5
J gene: TRBJ2-3
D gene: TRBD2
CDR3 length: 15
clone size: -

CDR3 protein: CSARERQRNEQFF
CDR3 DNA: TGCAGTGCTAGAGAACGGCAGCGCAATGAGCAGTTCTTC
V gene: TRBV20-1
J gene: TRBJ2-1
D gene: -
CDR3 length: 13
clone size: many

CDR3 protein: CASSEWTSGDYEQYF
CDR3 DNA: TGTGCCAGCAGTGAATGGACTAGCGGAGATTACGAGCAGTACTTC
V gene: TRBV25-1
J gene: TRBJ2-7
D gene: TRBD2
CDR3 length: 15
clone size: -

CDR3 protein: CATAGTSVRIEHYF
CDR3 DNA: TGTGCCACGGCCGGGACTAGCGTCCGGATCGAGCACTACTTC
V gene: TRBV10-3
J gene: TRBJ2-7
D gene: TRBD2
CDR3 length: 14
clone size: -

CDR3 protein: CASSARGNTEAFF
CDR3 DNA: TGTGCCAGCAGTGCCCGAGGGAACACTGAAGCTTTCTTT
V gene: TRBV2
J gene: TRBJ1-1
D gene: -
CDR3 length: 13
clone size: many

CDR3 protein: CATSDIQGGPYNEQFF
CDR3 DNA: TGTGCCACCAGTGATATACAGGGGGGGCCTTACAATGAGCAGTTCTTC
V gene: TRBV24-1
J gene: TRBJ2-1
D gene: -
CDR3 length: 16
clone size: medium-sized

CDR3 protein: CAISGASGSTDTQYF
CDR3 DNA: TGTGCCATCAGTGGTGCTAGCGGAAGCACAGATACGCAGTATTTT
V gene: TRBV10-3
J gene: TRBJ2-3
D gene: TRBD2
CDR3 length: 15
clone size: -

CDR3 protein: CASSELAGAYTF
CDR3 DNA: TGTGCCAGCAGTGAACTAGCGGGAGCCTACACCTTC
V gene: TRBV6-1
J gene: TRBJ1-2
D gene: -
CDR3 length: 12
clone size: -

CDR3 protein: CASSAATEATNEKLFF
CDR3 DNA: TGTGCCAGCAGTGCCGCCACAGAGGCAACTAATGAAAAACTGTTTTTT
V gene: TRBV2
J gene: TRBJ1-4
D gene: -
CDR3 length: 16
clone size: -

CDR3 protein: CASSEGGWLFGNQPQHF
CDR3 DNA: TGTGCCAGCAGTGAAGGCGGATGGCTTTTTGGCAATCAGCCCCAGCATTTT
V gene: TRBV6-1
J gene: TRBJ1-5
D gene: -
CDR3 length: 17
clone size: many

CDR3 protein: CASSNRQGASTEAFF
CDR3 DNA: TGTGCCAGCAGTAACCGACAGGGGGCGTCCACTGAAGCTTTCTTT
V gene: TRBV6-6
J gene: TRBJ1-1
D gene: TRBD1
CDR3 length: 15
clone size: many

CDR3 protein: CAISAAAGETYEQYF
CDR3 DNA: TGTGCCATCAGTGCGGCCGCGGGAGAGACCTACGAGCAGTACTTC
V gene: TRBV10-3
J gene: TRBJ2-7
D gene: TRBD2
CDR3 length: 15
clone size: medium-sized

CDR3 protein: CASSLTADTQYF
CDR3 DNA: TGTGCCAGCAGCCTCACAGCAGATACGCAGTATTTT
V gene: TRBV7-9
J gene: TRBJ2-3
D gene: -
CDR3 length: 12
clone size: -